The rows below give T cell receptor beta chains drawn from one sample of a study of human T cells and chemical hapten exposure. TCRdb analysed the RACE reads with MiXCR anew, one entry per CDR3 protein. The sample contains under 95,000 distinct CDR3 sequences, about 8.5% of which appear only once. This specimen was whole blood, taken in connection with sensitization to the hapten diphenylcyclopropenone (DPC). These TCRs come from a man in his forties or fifties with alopecia areata. Some clones in this sample may be carry-over from other donors' samples. CDR3s include the opening cysteine and the closing phenylalanine or tryptophan. The D gene is left open where the match is weak. Rows give clone size only sometimes, using once, few, many, or a class for an expanded clone.

V: TRBV6-5
J: TRBJ1-1
D: -
size: -
CDR3: CASSLLPPGPLLMNTEAFF
DNA: TGTGCCAGCAGCCTCCTCCCTCCGGGCCCGTTACTCATGAACACTGAAGCTTTCTTT

V: TRBV6-5
J: TRBJ2-3
D: TRBD1
size: many
CDR3: CASSYRLGGQGPYTQYF
DNA: TGTGCCAGCAGTTACCGACTCGGGGGACAGGGCCCATATACGCAGTATTTT

V: TRBV28
J: TRBJ2-7
D: -
size: -
CDR3: CASRLPTKYEQYF
DNA: TGTGCCAGCAGGTTACCCACCAAATACGAGCAGTACTTC

V: TRBV7-2
J: TRBJ1-5
D: -
size: -
CDR3: CASSVDGDQPKHF
DNA: TGTGCCAGCAGCGTCGACGGGGATCAGCCCAAGCATTTT

V: TRBV4-1
J: TRBJ2-3
D: -
size: medium-sized
CDR3: CASSEVGSGFTDTQYF
DNA: TGCGCCAGCAGCGAAGTGGGTAGCGGTTTCACAGATACGCAGTATTTT

V: TRBV19
J: TRBJ2-1
D: -
size: few
CDR3: CASSILGRAVIGNEQFF
DNA: TGTGCCAGTAGTATCCTCGGGCGAGCGGTGATAGGCAATGAGCAGTTCTTC

V: TRBV24-1
J: TRBJ1-5
D: -
size: -
CDR3: CATSGGAFQPQHF
DNA: TGTGCCACCAGTGGGGGGGCGTTTCAGCCCCAGCATTTT

V: TRBV5-1
J: TRBJ1-3
D: -
size: many
CDR3: CASSFGGPGNTIYF
DNA: TGCGCCAGCAGCTTTGGCGGGCCGGGAAACACCATATATTTT

V: TRBV28
J: TRBJ2-2
D: -
size: -
CDR3: CASLGPRELFF
DNA: TGTGCCAGCCTCGGCCCCAGGGAGCTGTTTTTT

V: TRBV6-2/TRBV6-3
J: TRBJ2-3
D: TRBD1
size: -
CDR3: CASSPILQGMGVDTQYF
DNA: TGTGCCAGCAGCCCCATCCTACAGGGGATGGGGGTAGATACGCAGTATTTT

V: TRBV28
J: TRBJ1-4
D: -
size: -
CDR3: CASRAGFDEKLFF
DNA: TGTGCCAGCAGGGCAGGGTTCGATGAAAAACTGTTTTTT